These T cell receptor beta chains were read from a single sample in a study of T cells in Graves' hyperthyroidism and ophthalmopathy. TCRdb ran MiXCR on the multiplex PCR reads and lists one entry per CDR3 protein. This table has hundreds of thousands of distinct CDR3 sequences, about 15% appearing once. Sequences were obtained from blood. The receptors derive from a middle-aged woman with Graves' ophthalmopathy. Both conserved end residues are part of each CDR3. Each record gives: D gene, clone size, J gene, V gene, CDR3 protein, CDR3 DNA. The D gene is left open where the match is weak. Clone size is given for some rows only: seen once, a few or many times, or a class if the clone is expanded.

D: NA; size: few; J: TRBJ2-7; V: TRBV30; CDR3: CAWSVMLGRYEQYF; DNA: TGTGCCTGGAGTGTAATGTTGGGTCGCTACGAGCAGTACTTC
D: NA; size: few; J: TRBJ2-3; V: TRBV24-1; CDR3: CATSDRTFGGTDTQYF; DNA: TGTGCCACCAGTGACAGGACATTCGGCGGGACAGATACGCAGTATTTT
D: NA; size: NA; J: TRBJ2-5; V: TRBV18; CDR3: CASSPLGLNQETQYF; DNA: TGTGCCAGCTCGCCATTGGGACTGAACCAAGAGACCCAGTACTTC
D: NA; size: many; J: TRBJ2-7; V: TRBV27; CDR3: CASSLWPADTYEQYF; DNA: TGTGCCAGCAGTTTATGGCCAGCCGACACCTACGAGCAGTACTTC
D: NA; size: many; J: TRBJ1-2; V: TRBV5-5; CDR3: CASVGRPYGYTF; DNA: TGTGCCAGCGTTGGACGGCCCTATGGCTACACCTTC
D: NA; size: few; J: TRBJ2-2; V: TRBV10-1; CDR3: CASSEGPHRDTGELFF; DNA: TGCGCCAGCAGTGAGGGGCCCCACCGGGACACCGGGGAGCTGTTTTTT
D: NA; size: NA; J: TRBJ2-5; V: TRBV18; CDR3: CASSPDGRPQETQYF; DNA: TGTGCCAGCTCACCAGACGGGAGACCCCAAGAGACCCAGTACTTC
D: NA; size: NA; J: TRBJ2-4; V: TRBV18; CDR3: CASCTGEDIQYF; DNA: TGTGCCAGCTGTACAGGGGAGGACATTCAGTACTTC
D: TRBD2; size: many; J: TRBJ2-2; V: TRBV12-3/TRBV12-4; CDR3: CASSLFRGDTGELFF; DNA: TGTGCCAGCAGTTTATTCCGGGGGGACACCGGGGAGCTGTTTTTT
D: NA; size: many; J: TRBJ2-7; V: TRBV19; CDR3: CASSRGPITYEQYF; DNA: TGTGCCAGTAGTAGGGGGCCCATAACCTACGAGCAGTACTTC